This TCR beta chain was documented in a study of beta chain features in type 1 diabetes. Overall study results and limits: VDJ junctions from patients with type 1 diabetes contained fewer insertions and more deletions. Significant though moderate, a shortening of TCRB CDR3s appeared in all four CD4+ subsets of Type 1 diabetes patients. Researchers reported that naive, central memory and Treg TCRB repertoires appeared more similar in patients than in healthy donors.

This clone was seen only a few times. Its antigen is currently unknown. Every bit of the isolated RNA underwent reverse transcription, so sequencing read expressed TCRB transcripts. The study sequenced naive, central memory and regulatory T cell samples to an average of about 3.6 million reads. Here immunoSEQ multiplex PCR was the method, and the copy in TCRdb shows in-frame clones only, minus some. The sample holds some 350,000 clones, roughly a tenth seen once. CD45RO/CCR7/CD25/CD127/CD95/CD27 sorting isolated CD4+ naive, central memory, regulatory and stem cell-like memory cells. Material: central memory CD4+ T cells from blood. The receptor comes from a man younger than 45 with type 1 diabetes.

CDR3 nucleotide sequence: TGTGCCAGCAGCTTGGTGGCAGGGGGCGAGCAGTACTTC. This codes for CASSLVAGGEQYF. The chain is built from TRBV5-5 and TRBJ2-7, with 7 positions matching TRBD1. CDR3 size: 13 residues. The junction had 3 bases not matched to a gene; V was cut back by 0 bases and J by 6 bases. Germline CDR1 reads SGHKS; CDR2 reads YYEKEE (reference sequence).